This T cell receptor (beta chain) was found in a study of T cell responses to AZD1222 COVID-19 vaccine. The table lists this clone with a count of one. CDR3 length equals 13 residues. The germline V gene encodes CDR1 KGHSH and CDR2 LQKENI. Between the trimmed V and J ends, which lost 6 bases and 4 bases, there was a span of 10 bases. Generated by immunoSEQ multiplex PCR, the TCRdb table keeps only in-frame clones and is missing some. Found here are over 100,000 clones, over 75% of them singletons; the top ten hold 15% to 20%. The chain recombines TRBV18 with TRBJ1-5, with D unclear. The source was peripheral blood, collected on day 0 of AZD1222 vaccination. The TCR originated in an adult in good health. CDR3 nucleotides: TGTGCCAGCTCCCTCGGGGATAATCAGCCCCAGCATTTT. As protein: CASSLGDNQPQHF.